This TCR beta chain appears in the sequencing data of a study of shared clonotypes between healthy human individuals. The run depth of the assay was deep. Here immunoSEQ multiplex PCR was the method, and the copy in TCRdb shows in-frame clones only, minus some. The table has approximately 1.5 million clones, approximately 98.5% seen once; the top ten hold 0.36%. CDR1 and CDR2 (germline): GTSNPN, SVGIG (reference sequence). The CDR3 length is 19 residues. V was clipped by 4 bases and J by 0 bases, with 25 bases between them. This chain joins TRBV30 and TRBJ1-3, with a possible D match to TRBD1 (6 bases). The sequenced sample consisted of naive CD4+ T cells sorted from blood. Subset in this sample: CD45RA+ positively selected. The sequence was obtained from a man aged 30 to 45 in good health. CDR3 protein: CAWIANRVFPTTSGNTIYF. The DNA for the CDR3 is TGTGCCTGGATTGCAAACAGGGTTTTCCCTACTACCTCTGGAAACACCATATATTTT.